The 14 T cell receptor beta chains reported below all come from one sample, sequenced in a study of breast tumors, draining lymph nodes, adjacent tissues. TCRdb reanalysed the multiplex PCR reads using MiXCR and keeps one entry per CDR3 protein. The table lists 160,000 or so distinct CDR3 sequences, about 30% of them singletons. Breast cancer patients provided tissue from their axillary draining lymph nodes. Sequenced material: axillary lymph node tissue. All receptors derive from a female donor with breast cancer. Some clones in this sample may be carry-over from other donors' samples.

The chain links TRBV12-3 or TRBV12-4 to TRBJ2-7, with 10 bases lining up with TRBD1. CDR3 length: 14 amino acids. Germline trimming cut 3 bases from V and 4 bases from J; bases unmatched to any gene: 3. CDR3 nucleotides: TGTGCCAGCAGTTTGGGACAGGGGTGGTACGAGCAGTACTTC. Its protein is CASSLGQGWYEQYF.

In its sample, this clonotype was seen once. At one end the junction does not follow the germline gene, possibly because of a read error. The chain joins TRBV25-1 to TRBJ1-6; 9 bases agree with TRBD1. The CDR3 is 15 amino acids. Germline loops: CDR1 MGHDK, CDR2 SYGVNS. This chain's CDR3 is CTSRDRTGDKSPLHF. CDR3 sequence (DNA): TGTACCAGCAGAGACCGGACAGGGGACAAGTCACCCCTCCACTTT.

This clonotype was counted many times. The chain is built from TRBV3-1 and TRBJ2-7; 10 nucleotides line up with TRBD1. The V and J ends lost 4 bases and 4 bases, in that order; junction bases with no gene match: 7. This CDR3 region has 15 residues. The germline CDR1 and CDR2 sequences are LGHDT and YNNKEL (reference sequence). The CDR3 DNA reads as TGTGCCAGCAGCCCGAAGGGACAGGGGATATACGAGCAGTACTTC. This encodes CASSPKGQGIYEQYF.

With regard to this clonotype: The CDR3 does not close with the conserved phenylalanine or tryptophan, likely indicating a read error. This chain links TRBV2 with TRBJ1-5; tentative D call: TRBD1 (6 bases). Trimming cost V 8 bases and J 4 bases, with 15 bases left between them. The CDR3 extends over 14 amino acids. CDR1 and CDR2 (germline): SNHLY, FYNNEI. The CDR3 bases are TGTGCCAGCTTGGGGGACACTAGGAATCAGCCCCAGCATCTT. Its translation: CASLGDTRNQPQHL.

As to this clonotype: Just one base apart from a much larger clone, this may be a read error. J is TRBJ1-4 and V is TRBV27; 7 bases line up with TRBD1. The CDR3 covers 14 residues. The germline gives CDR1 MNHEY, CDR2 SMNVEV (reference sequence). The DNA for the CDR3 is TGTGCCAGCAGACGTACCGGGACAGAGCAAAAACTGTCTTTT. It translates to CASRRTGTEQKLSF. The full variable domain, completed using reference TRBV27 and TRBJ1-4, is EAQVTQNPRYLITVTGKKLTVTCSQNMNHEYMSWYRQDPGLGLRQIYYSMNVEVTDKGDVPEGYKVSRKEKRNFPLILESPSPNQTSLYFCASRRTGTEQKLSFGSGTQLSVL.

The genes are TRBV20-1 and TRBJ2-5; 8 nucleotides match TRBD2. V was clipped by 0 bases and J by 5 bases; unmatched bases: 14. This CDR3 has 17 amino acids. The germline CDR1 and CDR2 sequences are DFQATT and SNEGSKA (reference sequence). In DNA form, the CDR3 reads TGCAGTGCTAGAGATTCGCGGACCGGGGGGGCAAGTGAGACCCAGTACTTC. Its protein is CSARDSRTGGASETQYF.

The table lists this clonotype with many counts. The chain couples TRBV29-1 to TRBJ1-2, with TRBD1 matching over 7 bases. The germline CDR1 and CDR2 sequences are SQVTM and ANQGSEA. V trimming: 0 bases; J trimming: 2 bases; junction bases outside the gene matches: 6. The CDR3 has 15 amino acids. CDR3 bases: TGCAGCGTTGAAGAAGGGGCAGGGGGGAACTATGGCTACACCTTC. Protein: CSVEEGAGGNYGYTF.

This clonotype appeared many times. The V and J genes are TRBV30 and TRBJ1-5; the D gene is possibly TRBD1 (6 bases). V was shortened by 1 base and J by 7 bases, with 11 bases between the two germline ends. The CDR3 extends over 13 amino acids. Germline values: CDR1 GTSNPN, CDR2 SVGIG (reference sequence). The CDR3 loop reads CAWSAVGAQPQHF. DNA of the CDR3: TGTGCCTGGAGTGCGGTGGGGGCACAGCCCCAGCATTTT.

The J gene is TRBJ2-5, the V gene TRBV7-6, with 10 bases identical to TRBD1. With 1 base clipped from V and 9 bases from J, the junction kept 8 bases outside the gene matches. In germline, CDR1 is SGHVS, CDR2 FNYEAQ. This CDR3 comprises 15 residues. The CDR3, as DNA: TGTGCCAGCAGCTTAGGACAGGGGGCAAGTCAGCCCCAGTACTTC. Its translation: CASSLGQGASQPQYF.

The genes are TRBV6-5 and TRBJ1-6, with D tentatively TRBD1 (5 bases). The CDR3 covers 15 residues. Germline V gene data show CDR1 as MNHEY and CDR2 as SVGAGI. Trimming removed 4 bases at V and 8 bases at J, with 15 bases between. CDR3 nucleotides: TGTGCCAGCAGTTCGGACACGACGCTGGATTCACCCCTCCACTTT. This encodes CASSSDTTLDSPLHF.

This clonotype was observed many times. In nucleotides, the CDR3 is TGTGCTAGCGGGACAGACTATGGCTACACCTTC. It encodes CASGTDYGYTF. The rearrangement joins TRBV12-5 to TRBJ1-2; 7 bases line up with TRBD1. After removal of 9 bases from V and 3 bases from J, the junction contained 1 base not matched to a gene. The germline V gene has CDR1 LGHNT and CDR2 FRNRAP. The CDR3 loop spans 11 amino acids.

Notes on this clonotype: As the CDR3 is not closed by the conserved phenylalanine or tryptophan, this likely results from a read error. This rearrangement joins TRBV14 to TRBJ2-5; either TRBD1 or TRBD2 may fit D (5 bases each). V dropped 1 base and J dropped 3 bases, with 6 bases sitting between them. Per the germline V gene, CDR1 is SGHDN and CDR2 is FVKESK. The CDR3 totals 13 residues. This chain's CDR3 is CASSQVGEETQYS. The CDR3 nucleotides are TGTGCCAGCAGCCAAGTGGGGGAAGAGACCCAGTACTCC.

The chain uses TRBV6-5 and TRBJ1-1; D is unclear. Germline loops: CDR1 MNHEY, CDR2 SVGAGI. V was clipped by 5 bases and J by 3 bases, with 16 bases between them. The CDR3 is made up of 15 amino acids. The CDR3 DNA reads TGTGCCAGCAGTATCTTGACGGGTGGGTACACTGAAGCTTTCTTT. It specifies CASSILTGGYTEAFF.

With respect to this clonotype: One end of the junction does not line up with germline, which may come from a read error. The CDR3 region is CAGSRAGGFGETQYF. The CDR3 DNA reads as TGTGCCGGTAGTCGGGCGGGAGGATTCGGCGAGACCCAGTACTTC. The chain combines TRBV19 with TRBJ2-5; 8 bases match TRBD2. The CDR3 is made up of 15 amino acids. Germline CDR1 reads LNHDA; CDR2 reads SQIVND (reference sequence).